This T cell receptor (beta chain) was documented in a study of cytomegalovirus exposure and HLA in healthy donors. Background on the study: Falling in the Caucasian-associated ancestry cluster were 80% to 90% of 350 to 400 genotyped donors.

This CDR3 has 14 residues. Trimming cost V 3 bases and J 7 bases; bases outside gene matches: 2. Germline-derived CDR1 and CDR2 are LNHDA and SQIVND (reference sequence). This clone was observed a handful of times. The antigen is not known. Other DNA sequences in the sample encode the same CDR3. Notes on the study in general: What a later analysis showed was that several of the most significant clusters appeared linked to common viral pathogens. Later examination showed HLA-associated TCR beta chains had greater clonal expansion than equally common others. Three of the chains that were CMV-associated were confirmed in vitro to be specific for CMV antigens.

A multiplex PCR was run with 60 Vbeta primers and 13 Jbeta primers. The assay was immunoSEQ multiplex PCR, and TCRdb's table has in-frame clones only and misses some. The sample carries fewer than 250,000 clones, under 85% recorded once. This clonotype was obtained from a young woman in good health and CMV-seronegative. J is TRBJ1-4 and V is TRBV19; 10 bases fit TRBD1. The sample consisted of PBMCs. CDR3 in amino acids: CASSIGQGGEKLFF. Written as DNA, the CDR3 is TGTGCCAGTAGTATTGGACAGGGGGGTGAAAAACTGTTTTTT.